This is a list of T cell receptor beta chains from one sample in a study of cytomegalovirus exposure and HLA in healthy donors. The table came from immunoSEQ multiplex PCR; TCRdb's copy has only in-frame clones and leaves some out. The sample yields about 150,000 clones, 72% seen once. Sequenced material: PBMCs. These receptors came from a man aged 35-49 years in good health and CMV-seronegative. Both conserved end residues are part of each CDR3. The D gene is left open where the match is weak. Rows give clone size only sometimes, using once, few, many, or a class for an expanded clone.

D: -
V: TRBV2
J: TRBJ2-2
size: -
DNA: TGTGCCAGCAGGTCGGACAGAGCGTGGATTAACACCGGGGAGCTGTTTTTT
CDR3: CASRSDRAWINTGELFF

D: -
V: TRBV29-1
J: TRBJ1-1
size: -
DNA: TGCAGCGTTCGAACCGGGGGGAACACTGAAGCTTTCTTT
CDR3: CSVRTGGNTEAFF

D: -
V: TRBV6-5
J: TRBJ1-3
size: few
DNA: TGTGCCAGCAGGCAAACGGGGGATGGAAACACCATATATTTT
CDR3: CASRQTGDGNTIYF

D: -
V: TRBV7-2
J: TRBJ2-7
size: few
DNA: TGTGCCAGCAGCTTAACCAACGGGGTGCAGTACTTC
CDR3: CASSLTNGVQYF

D: TRBD1
V: TRBV5-1
J: TRBJ1-5
size: -
DNA: TGCGCCAGCAGCGTCACAGGGGTGGGTAATCAGCCCCAGCATTTT
CDR3: CASSVTGVGNQPQHF

D: -
V: TRBV27
J: TRBJ2-1
size: -
DNA: TGTGCCAGCCACGGGGACAAAAGGATCAATGAGCAGTTCTTC
CDR3: CASHGDKRINEQFF

D: -
V: TRBV14
J: TRBJ1-4
size: once
DNA: TGTGCCAGCAGCCAGACGAACCTAAGAAGCGGGACACCCAATGAAAAACTGTTTTTT
CDR3: CASSQTNLRSGTPNEKLFF

D: -
V: TRBV11-2
J: TRBJ2-2
size: once
DNA: TGTGCCAGCAGCTTAGTAGGGGGCACCGGGGAGCTGTTTTTT
CDR3: CASSLVGGTGELFF

D: -
V: TRBV7-9
J: TRBJ1-5
size: once
DNA: TGTGCCAGCAGCTTAGGGGCAAGCAATCAGCCCCAGCATTTT
CDR3: CASSLGASNQPQHF

D: TRBD1
V: TRBV28
J: TRBJ2-3
size: -
DNA: TGTGCCAGCAGTTTACCGGGACAGGGGGCAGATACGCAGTATTTT
CDR3: CASSLPGQGADTQYF

D: -
V: TRBV5-1
J: TRBJ1-1
size: -
DNA: TGCGCCAGCAGCTGGGCAGGGAACACTGAAGCTTTCTTT
CDR3: CASSWAGNTEAFF

D: -
V: TRBV6-1
J: TRBJ2-3
size: once
DNA: TGTGCCAGCAGTGACGACCCACAGGGTCAAGATACGCAGTATTTT
CDR3: CASSDDPQGQDTQYF

D: TRBD1
V: TRBV27
J: TRBJ1-2
size: -
DNA: TGTGCCAGCAGTCGTACTACGGGACAGGGCTATGGCTACACCTTC
CDR3: CASSRTTGQGYGYTF

D: TRBD1
V: TRBV5-6
J: TRBJ1-1
size: -
DNA: TGTGCCAGCAGCTACTCGACAGGGAGTGAAGCTTTCTTT
CDR3: CASSYSTGSEAFF

D: TRBD1
V: TRBV28
J: TRBJ1-2
size: -
DNA: TGTGCCAGCAGGACGACAGGGATACCCTATGGCTACACCTTC
CDR3: CASRTTGIPYGYTF

D: TRBD2
V: TRBV6-6
J: TRBJ2-2
size: once
DNA: TGTGCCAGCAGTTACGCTAGCGGGGGGGATGGCGGGGAGCTGTTTTTT
CDR3: CASSYASGGDGGELFF

D: -
V: TRBV10-3
J: TRBJ2-3
size: -
DNA: TGTGCCATCAGTGAGTTAACACGTGGAGATACGCAGTATTTT
CDR3: CAISELTRGDTQYF

D: TRBD2
V: TRBV5-6
J: TRBJ2-5
size: -
DNA: TGTGCCAGCAGCTACGACGGACTAGCGCAAGAGACCCAGTACTTC
CDR3: CASSYDGLAQETQYF

D: TRBD1
V: TRBV2
J: TRBJ1-1
size: -
DNA: TGTGCCAGTGGACAGGAAAAGCGAGCTTTCTTT
CDR3: CASGQEKRAFF

D: -
V: TRBV30
J: TRBJ1-1
size: -
DNA: TGTGCCTGGAACCACGACAGTCTACGTGAAGCTTTCTTT
CDR3: CAWNHDSLREAFF

D: -
V: TRBV27
J: TRBJ2-3
size: -
DNA: TGTGCCAGCAGTCCCCAGGGACGGACTATCACAGATACGCAGTATTTT
CDR3: CASSPQGRTITDTQYF

D: TRBD1
V: TRBV2
J: TRBJ2-7
size: -
DNA: TGTGCCAGCACCCTCGCGGGGACAGGGACCGAGTTTCAGTACTTC
CDR3: CASTLAGTGTEFQYF

D: TRBD1
V: TRBV19
J: TRBJ1-1
size: -
DNA: TGTGCCAGTAGCACAGGGGCTGAAGCTTTCTTT
CDR3: CASSTGAEAFF

D: TRBD2
V: TRBV7-9
J: TRBJ2-7
size: -
DNA: TGTGCCAGCAGTCCCACTAGCGTCTCCTACGAGCAGTACTTC
CDR3: CASSPTSVSYEQYF

D: TRBD1
V: TRBV18
J: TRBJ1-2
size: -
DNA: TGTGCCAGCTCACAACGGACAGGGGACTATGGCTACACCTTC
CDR3: CASSQRTGDYGYTF

D: -
V: TRBV11-3
J: TRBJ2-5
size: -
DNA: TGTGCCAGCAGCTTAGAAGCAGGGGAAGAGACCCAGTACTTC
CDR3: CASSLEAGEETQYF

D: TRBD1
V: TRBV9
J: TRBJ1-1
size: once
DNA: TGTGCCAGCAGCAATCGACAGGGGCAGAACACTGAAGCTTTCTTT
CDR3: CASSNRQGQNTEAFF

D: TRBD2
V: TRBV2
J: TRBJ2-7
size: once
DNA: TGTGCCGGGACCGGGACTAGCGGCTACGAGCAGTACTTC
CDR3: CAGTGTSGYEQYF

D: TRBD1
V: TRBV6-1
J: TRBJ1-2
size: -
DNA: TGTGCCAGCAGTGGGGGGACAGGGAACTATGGCTACACCTTC
CDR3: CASSGGTGNYGYTF

D: TRBD1
V: TRBV11-3
J: TRBJ2-7
size: -
DNA: TGTGCCAGCAGCCGCTCGGACAGGGGGGAGCAGTACTTC
CDR3: CASSRSDRGEQYF

D: TRBD1
V: TRBV7-2
J: TRBJ1-2
size: few
DNA: TGTGCCAGCAGCTACTCTTCCGGGACAGGGGAAGTTAGCTATGGCTACACCTTC
CDR3: CASSYSSGTGEVSYGYTF

D: -
V: TRBV7-8
J: TRBJ2-5
size: -
DNA: TGTGCCAGCAGCTTAGCGGGGGCGAGAAAAGAGACCCAGTACTTC
CDR3: CASSLAGARKETQYF

D: TRBD1
V: TRBV27
J: TRBJ1-4
size: -
DNA: TGTGCCAGCAGCACACAGGGGATACCTGAAAAACTGTTTTTT
CDR3: CASSTQGIPEKLFF

D: TRBD1
V: TRBV29-1
J: TRBJ1-2
size: -
DNA: TGCAGCGTTGACAGGGGGTACTATGGCTACACCTTC
CDR3: CSVDRGYYGYTF

D: TRBD1
V: TRBV30
J: TRBJ2-5
size: -
DNA: TGTGCCTGGAGGCGGACAGGGCGGGAGACCCAGTACTTC
CDR3: CAWRRTGRETQYF

D: TRBD1
V: TRBV5-1
J: TRBJ2-3
size: once
DNA: TGCGCCAGCAGCCGCCAGGGACAGGGTATCACAGATACGCAGTATTTT
CDR3: CASSRQGQGITDTQYF

D: TRBD1
V: TRBV18
J: TRBJ1-2
size: -
DNA: TGTGCCAGCTCACCAGAAGGTCGACAGGGATATCTTGGGGGCTACACCTTC
CDR3: CASSPEGRQGYLGGYTF

D: -
V: TRBV6-5
J: TRBJ1-1
size: -
DNA: TGTGCCAGCAGTTCCCCCCGGGAAGCTTTCTTT
CDR3: CASSSPREAFF

D: TRBD1
V: TRBV9
J: TRBJ2-1
size: few
DNA: TGTGCCAGCAGCGCGAGGACCACCGGGACAGGGTTCGATGAGCAGTTCTTC
CDR3: CASSARTTGTGFDEQFF

D: TRBD1
V: TRBV9
J: TRBJ2-7
size: -
DNA: TGTGCCAGCAGCCCCCGACAGGGTCAGTACGAGCAGTACTTC
CDR3: CASSPRQGQYEQYF

D: TRBD1
V: TRBV7-8
J: TRBJ1-1
size: -
DNA: TGTGCCAGCAGCGCAATCTTCAGGGGGGAGAACACTGAAGCTTTCTTT
CDR3: CASSAIFRGENTEAFF

D: -
V: TRBV6-4
J: TRBJ1-2
size: -
DNA: TGTGCCAGCAGTAGAGGTCTGGGCTATGGCTACACCTTC
CDR3: CASSRGLGYGYTF

D: -
V: TRBV28
J: TRBJ1-2
size: -
DNA: TGTGCCAGCAGCCGCGGACAAGCCGTCCGTTATGGCTACACCTTC
CDR3: CASSRGQAVRYGYTF

D: TRBD1
V: TRBV6-5
J: TRBJ1-2
size: -
DNA: TGTGCCAGCAGTTACGTCGGACAGGGATCCGGCTACACCTTC
CDR3: CASSYVGQGSGYTF

D: -
V: TRBV5-4
J: TRBJ1-4
size: -
DNA: TGTGCCAGCAGCTTGGCTGGTCCGACAGGAGAAAAACTGTTTTTT
CDR3: CASSLAGPTGEKLFF

D: -
V: TRBV5-1
J: TRBJ2-1
size: -
DNA: TGCGCCAGCAGCGAGGCGGGACAGAATGAGCAGTTCTTC
CDR3: CASSEAGQNEQFF

D: TRBD2
V: TRBV13
J: TRBJ2-1
size: -
DNA: TGTGCCAGCAGCTTAGGCCGGGTAGCGGGGGCCTACAATGAGCAGTTCTTC
CDR3: CASSLGRVAGAYNEQFF

D: -
V: TRBV28
J: TRBJ2-1
size: few
DNA: TGTGCCAGCAGTTTACTGGGGGCGAATGAGCAGTTCTTC
CDR3: CASSLLGANEQFF

D: TRBD2
V: TRBV5-6
J: TRBJ2-1
size: -
DNA: TGTGCCAGCAGCCTGGGGGGGACTCAGCAGTTCTTC
CDR3: CASSLGGTQQFF

D: -
V: TRBV5-6
J: TRBJ2-7
size: -
DNA: TGTGCCAGCAGCCGGGCAGGGGGGTACGAGCAGTACTTC
CDR3: CASSRAGGYEQYF

D: TRBD1
V: TRBV5-1
J: TRBJ2-5
size: few
DNA: TGCGCCAGCAGCGACCCTCAGGGGGCGAGAGGAGAGACCCAGTACTTC
CDR3: CASSDPQGARGETQYF